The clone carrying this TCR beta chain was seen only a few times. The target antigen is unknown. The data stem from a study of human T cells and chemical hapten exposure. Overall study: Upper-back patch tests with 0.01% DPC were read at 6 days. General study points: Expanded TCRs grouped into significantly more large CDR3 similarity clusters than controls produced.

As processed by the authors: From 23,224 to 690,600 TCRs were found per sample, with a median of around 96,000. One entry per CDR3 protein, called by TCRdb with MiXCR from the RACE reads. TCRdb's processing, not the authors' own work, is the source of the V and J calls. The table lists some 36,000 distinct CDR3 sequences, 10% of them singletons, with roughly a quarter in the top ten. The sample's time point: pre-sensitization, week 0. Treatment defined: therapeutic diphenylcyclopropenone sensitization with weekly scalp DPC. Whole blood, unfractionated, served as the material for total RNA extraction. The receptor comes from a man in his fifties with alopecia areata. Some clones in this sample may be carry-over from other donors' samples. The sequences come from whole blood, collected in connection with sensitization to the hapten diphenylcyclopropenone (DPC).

The CDR3 sequence is CAISGQGAHNEQFF. CDR3 bases: TGTGCCATCAGTGGACAGGGAGCCCACAATGAGCAGTTCTTC. The chain recombines TRBV10-3 with TRBJ2-1, with TRBD1 matching 7 bases. V lost 4 bases, J lost 5 bases, and 5 bases stayed unmatched. The CDR3 length is 14 residues. Germline V gene data show CDR1 as ENHRY and CDR2 as SYGVKD.